The 27 T cell receptor beta chains below all came from one sample that was sequenced in a study of tumor and adjacent non-tumor tissue in lung cancer. This sample's RNA came from whole unsorted tissue. This non-tumor lung sample came from over 3 cm beyond the tumor edge. Three rounds of nested PCR, following a modified ARM-PCR protocol, produced the TCRbeta library. A single record per CDR3 protein comes from TCRdb applying MiXCR to the multiplex PCR reads. The sample yields 85,000 to 130,000 distinct CDR3 sequences, over 55% seen once. The sample consisted of distant non-tumor lung tissue. Receptor source: a man aged 30-40 years with non-small cell lung cancer.

To note about this clonotype: Its ends do not fully match the called genes, so a read error is possible. The chain links TRBV11-2 to TRBJ2-7; D unclear. The CDR3 extends over 14 amino acids. CDR1 and CDR2 (germline): SGHAT, FQNNGV. This CDR3 is CASSLGGVVSEQYF. The CDR3 nucleotides are TGTGCCAGTAGCTTAGGCGGTGTGGTTTCCGAGCAGTACTTC.

The V call is TRBV11-1, the J call TRBJ2-3; no clear D. Germline V gives CDR1 SGHAT, CDR2 FQDESV (reference sequence). The CDR3 length is 15 residues. With 5 bases removed from V and 4 bases from J, the gap between germline ends came to 16 bases. CDR3 sequence reads: CASSPRRSSADTQYF. The CDR3, as DNA: TGTGCCAGCAGCCCAAGGAGAAGTTCGGCAGATACGCAGTATTTT.

A note on this clonotype: A much larger clone is a single base away; this may be a read error. The V gene is TRBV30, the J gene TRBJ2-3; 7 nucleotides line up with TRBD2. Germline-derived CDR1 and CDR2 are GTSNPN and SVGIG (reference sequence). The CDR3 consists of 15 residues. The CDR3 spells CAWGVGGKSTDTQYF. The CDR3 DNA follows: TGTGCCTGGGGTGTGGGAGGGAAGAGCACAGATACGCAGTATTTT.

There are a few counts of this clonotype. Because the CDR3 is missing its conserved closing phenylalanine or tryptophan, this is likely a read error. The J gene is TRBJ1-2, the V gene TRBV11-2; no firm D call. This CDR3 comprises 14 residues. Germline V gene data show CDR1 as SGHAT and CDR2 as FQNNGV. The CDR3 bases are TGTGTCAGCAGCTTAGTTTCTCTTAACTATGGCTACACCCTC. It yields the protein CVSSLVSLNYGYTL.

About this clonotype: A junction end diverges from the germline sequence, so it may reflect a read error. This chain joins TRBV4-2 and TRBJ1-1; no definite D call. The CDR3 is 13 amino acids. The germline CDR1 and CDR2 sequences are LGHNA and YNFKEQ. The CDR3 protein is CASCQQRNTEAFF. CDR3 bases: TGTGCCAGCTGCCAACAAAGGAACACTGAAGCTTTCTTT.

With respect to this clonotype: The conserved phenylalanine or tryptophan normally closing the CDR3 is absent here, so this likely arose from a read error. V is TRBV6-1 and J is TRBJ2-3, with D unclear. This CDR3 contains 14 residues. Germline CDR1 and CDR2: MNHNS and SASEGT. CDR3 region: CPSNRLTSTNTQYL. The DNA for the CDR3 is TGTCCCAGCAACCGACTTACCAGCACAAATACGCAGTATCTT.

To note about this clonotype: One end of the junction is discordant with germline, which a read error may explain. The V call is TRBV11-2, the J call TRBJ1-2; TRBD1 matches 7 bases. Per the germline V gene, CDR1 is SGHAT and CDR2 is FQNNGV. This CDR3 comprises 15 residues. This CDR3 reads CASSPMTGSPYGHTF. The CDR3 DNA sequence: TGTGCCAGCAGCCCGATGACAGGGTCTCCCTATGGCCACACCTTC. Combining the CDR3 with reference TRBV11-2 and TRBJ1-2 gives the whole variable domain EAGVAQSPRYKIIEKRQSVAFWCNPISGHATLYWYQQILGQGPKLLIQFQNNGVVDDSQLPKDRFSAERLKGVDSTLKIQPAKLEDSAVYLCASSPMTGSPYGHTFGSGTRLTVV.

This clonotype was seen more than once but under ten times. J is TRBJ2-7 and V is TRBV20-1; TRBD2 agrees at 9 bases. Germline CDR1 and CDR2: DFQATT and SNEGSKA (reference sequence). V lost 6 bases to trimming and J lost 4 bases; unmatched junction nucleotides: 7. The length of the CDR3 is 13 residues. The CDR3 DNA is TGCAGTGCGGGCGGGAGGGTCATGTACGAGCAGTACTTC. Residues: CSAGGRVMYEQYF.

This clonotype was detected only a few times. The chain employs TRBV29-1 and TRBJ2-3, with unresolved D. V was cut by 5 bases and J by 8 bases, with 8 bases left in between. Germline V gene lookup returns CDR1 SQVTM and CDR2 ANQGSEA. The CDR3 runs to 10 residues. The DNA of the CDR3 is TGCAGCGTTATCCAGCTTACGCAGTATTTT. Translated, it gives CSVIQLTQYF.

A remark on this clonotype: One junction end disagrees with the germline gene, perhaps due to a read error. This rearrangement joins TRBV5-5 to TRBJ2-7; 12 bases align to TRBD2. The CDR3 contains 17 residues. The germline V gene encodes CDR1 SGHKS and CDR2 YYEKEE (reference sequence). The CDR3 sequence: CASSSNPSGRAAYEQYF. The CDR3 DNA sequence: TGCGCCAGCAGCTCGAATCCTAGCGGGAGGGCCGCCTACGAGCAGTACTTC.

On this clonotype itself: The junction shows a germline mismatch at one end, possibly a read error. The chain carries TRBV5-1 and TRBJ2-1, with a tentative D call TRBD2 (6 bases). Per the germline V gene, CDR1 is SGHRS and CDR2 is YFSETQ. CDR3 length equals 14 residues. CDR3 in DNA: TGCGCCAACAGCTTAGGCGGGACCTACAATGAGCAGTTCTTC. Protein sequence: CANSLGGTYNEQFF.

This clonotype has just one count. One junction end does not reproduce the germline sequence, and a read error may be involved. The chain carries TRBV11-2 and TRBJ2-5; 7 bases match TRBD1. This CDR3 has 14 residues. Germline assignment: CDR1 SGHAT and CDR2 FQNNGV. DNA of the CDR3: TGTGCCTGCAGCTTGGGCAGGGGGTACGAGACCCTGTACTTC. This codes for CACSLGRGYETLYF.

Details on this clonotype: One base away lies a much larger clone, so this may be a sequencing read error. This sequence joins TRBV20-1 and TRBJ2-5, with 9 bases fitting TRBD1. The CDR3 contains 14 residues. Germline V CDR1 and CDR2: DFQATT, SNEGSKA (reference sequence). CDR3 nucleotide sequence: TGCAGTGCTTACCCCGGGGACAGGGCTGAGAGCCAGTACTTC. As protein: CSAYPGDRAESQYF.

The chain couples TRBV25-1 to TRBJ1-5; tentative D call: TRBD1 (6 bases). The J call may be incorrect, as the DNA end agrees better with TRBJ2-3. The CDR3 is 12 residues long. Germline V gives CDR1 MGHDK, CDR2 SYGVNS. CDR3 sequence: CASRQGNQPQYF. Written as DNA, the CDR3 is TGTGCCAGCAGACAGGGCAATCAGCCCCAGTATTTT.

About this clonotype itself: The final CDR3 position lacks the conserved phenylalanine or tryptophan, pointing to a likely read error. This chain connects TRBV11-3 to TRBJ1-3; no firm D call. Germline lookup yields CDR1 SGHNT and CDR2 YENEEA. V lost 1 base and J 0 bases, leaving 7 bases between the germline ends. The CDR3 is 15 residues long. The CDR3 DNA reads as TGTGCCAGCAGCTTAGGGCGAGCCTCTGGAAACACCATATATTTA. It specifies CASSLGRASGNTIYL.

Of note for this clonotype: A much bigger clone sits one base away, suggesting this may be a read error. The chain carries TRBV12-3 or TRBV12-4 and TRBJ1-2, with a weak D call TRBD1 (6 bases). The CDR3 runs to 12 residues. V gave up 6 bases and J gave up 9 bases, with 14 bases separating them. CDR3 in amino acids: CASSPSRGRYTF. In nucleotides, the CDR3 is TGTGCCAGCAGCCCTAGCAGGGGCCGCTACACCTTC.

This chain connects TRBV11-1 to TRBJ1-1; the D gene is possibly TRBD1 (5 bases). CDR1 and CDR2 (germline): SGHAT, FQDESV (reference sequence). V gave up 4 bases and J gave up 1 base, with 13 bases separating them. The CDR3 loop spans 15 amino acids. The CDR3 spells CASSSPDSTNTEAFF. DNA of the CDR3: TGTGCCAGCAGCTCGCCCGACAGCACGAACACTGAAGCTTTCTTT.

A remark on this clonotype: Given a much more abundant clone one base away, this may be a read error. The chain combines TRBV5-4 with TRBJ2-7; a possible D gene is TRBD1 (6 bases). The CDR3 covers 13 residues. V gave up 0 bases and J gave up 6 bases, with 10 bases separating them. CDR1 is SGHNT, CDR2 YYREEE, per germline (reference sequence). The CDR3 DNA is TGTGCCAGCAGCTTGGGAGGGGGTTGCGAGCAGTACTTC. Encoded protein: CASSLGGGCEQYF.

In its sample, this clonotype was seen a few times. This chain joins TRBV20-1 and TRBJ1-1; D is perhaps TRBD1 (6 bases). The CDR3 length is 12 residues. The ends were cut back, 7 bases at V and 5 bases at J, with 14 bases in the middle. Germline CDR1 and CDR2: DFQATT and SNEGSKA (reference sequence). CDR3 region: CSVGDRNTEAFF. The DNA for the CDR3 is TGCAGTGTTGGTGACAGGAATACTGAAGCTTTCTTT.

J is TRBJ2-7 and V is TRBV4-2; 8 bases agree with TRBD2. Germline V gene data show CDR1 as LGHNA and CDR2 as YNFKEQ. The CDR3 loop spans 15 amino acids. Unmatched junction bases numbered 3, after V lost 0 bases and J lost 2 bases. For the CDR3, the DNA is TGTGCCAGCAGCCAAGAACGGCGGGGGGCCTACGAGCAGTACTTC. Its protein product is CASSQERRGAYEQYF.

In regard to this clonotype: A junction end diverges from the germline sequence, so it may reflect a read error. V is TRBV29-1 and J is TRBJ1-2; D is undetermined. This CDR3 is 12 amino acids long. Germline CDR1 reads SQVTM; CDR2 reads ANQGSEA. The CDR3: CSTETPTDGYAF. CDR3 nucleotide sequence: TGCAGCACTGAAACACCTACGGATGGCTACGCCTTC.

A remark on this clonotype: A read error may account for a junction end that differs from germline. This sequence joins TRBV29-1 and TRBJ2-7, with D possibly matching TRBD2 (5 bases). This CDR3 has 15 residues. Germline values: CDR1 SQVTM, CDR2 ANQGSEA. The CDR3 DNA follows: TGCAGCGTCGAAGGTGTCGGGGAGAGCTCCTACGAGCAGTACTTC. This translates into CSVEGVGESSYEQYF.

This clonotype occurred a few times. A read error is possible here, since a much larger clone lies one base away. Since no conserved phenylalanine or tryptophan closes the CDR3, a read error is the likely cause. The rearrangement uses TRBV20-1 and TRBJ2-7; 7 bases agree with TRBD1. The trim removed 6 bases at V and 0 bases at J, leaving 2 bases unmatched. Germline values: CDR1 DFQATT, CDR2 SNEGSKA (reference sequence). This CDR3 is 12 amino acids long. The CDR3 reads CSADRDSYEQYL. For the CDR3, the DNA is TGCAGTGCCGACAGGGACTCCTACGAGCAGTACCTC.

This clonotype was detected many times. CDR3 sequence (DNA): TGTGCCATCAGTGAGTCGAATTGGGATGGCGAGCAGTACTTC. Translated, it gives CAISESNWDGEQYF. V usage is TRBV10-3 and J usage is TRBJ2-7; no definite D call. The CDR3 covers 14 residues. CDR1 and CDR2 (germline): ENHRY, SYGVKD. V dropped 0 bases and J dropped 6 bases, with 12 bases sitting between them.

On this clonotype: The germline gene is not matched at one end of the junction; a read error may be the cause. The chain combines TRBV6-5 with TRBJ1-1, with D perhaps matching TRBD1 (6 bases). Per germline, CDR1 MNHEY and CDR2 SVGAGI. The CDR3 totals 14 residues. The CDR3 is CASAQSGGDTGAFF. The CDR3 DNA follows: TGTGCCAGCGCTCAGTCTGGTGGGGACACTGGAGCTTTCTTT.

This clonotype was recorded once. The junction does not match germline at one end; this may be a read error. The V and J genes are TRBV6-2 or TRBV6-3 and TRBJ2-3; D gene unclear. CDR3 length equals 12 residues. Germline CDR1 MNHEY, CDR2 SVGEGT. In nucleotides, the CDR3 is TGTGCTAGCAGTTACTCGAAGGATACGCAGTATTTT. Translation gives CASSYSKDTQYF.

About this clonotype: A read error may produce the germline difference seen at one junction end. The gene calls are TRBV11-2 and TRBJ2-5; D is undetermined. Per germline, CDR1 SGHAT and CDR2 FQNNGV. This CDR3 region has 11 residues. Written as DNA, the CDR3 is TGTGCCACCAGCATCGGCGGAATCCAGTACTTC. It translates to CATSIGGIQYF.